Below are 15 T cell receptor beta chains sequenced from a single sample in a study of human T cells and chemical hapten exposure. TCRdb processed the RACE reads anew with MiXCR; each CDR3 protein has one entry. The sample lists fewer than 200,000 distinct CDR3 sequences, nearly 30% occurring once. Time point reported: pre-sensitization, week 0. Treatment reported: therapeutic diphenylcyclopropenone sensitization with weekly scalp DPC. The sequences come from whole blood, collected in connection with sensitization to the hapten diphenylcyclopropenone (DPC). These receptor sequences come from a young woman with alopecia areata. Some clones in this sample may be carry-over from other donors' samples.

V is TRBV4-1 and J is TRBJ2-1; D gene uncertain. The CDR3 is made up of 14 amino acids. Trimming took 6 bases from V and 6 from J, leaving 15 bases between them. Germline CDR1 reads MGHRA; CDR2 reads YSYEKL. The chain's CDR3 is CASSPGSYSNEQFF. The CDR3 DNA reads as TGCGCCAGCAGTCCCGGGTCCTACTCCAATGAGCAGTTCTTC.

V usage is TRBV6-6 and J usage is TRBJ2-7, with unresolved D. Trimming removed 5 bases from V and 12 bases from J, with 14 bases in between. The CDR3 is made up of 11 amino acids. CDR1 and CDR2 (germline): MNHNY, SVGAGI (reference sequence). The CDR3 loop is CASSQTPSPYF. CDR3 coding DNA: TGTGCCAGCAGTCAAACCCCCTCTCCGTACTTC.

The rearrangement uses TRBV28 and TRBJ1-4; perhaps TRBD1 as D (5 bases). V lost 5 bases, J lost 8 bases, and 9 bases lay in between. The germline V gene has CDR1 MDHEN and CDR2 SYDVKM. This CDR3 spans 12 amino acids. CDR3 amino acids: CASSTYREKLFF. Written as DNA, the CDR3 is TGTGCCAGCAGTACTTACAGGGAAAAACTGTTTTTT. Drawing the rest from reference TRBV28 and TRBJ1-4, the complete variable domain is DVKVTQSSRYLVKRTGEKVFLECVQDMDHENMFWYRQDPGLGLRLIYFSYDVKMKEKGDIPEGYSVSREKKERFSLILESASTNQTSMYLCASSTYREKLFFGSGTQLSVL.

In this sample, this clonotype turned up a few times. The chain carries TRBV5-1 and TRBJ2-3, with D tentatively TRBD2 (6 bases). This CDR3 spans 15 amino acids. Trimming left V 3 bases short and J 2 bases short, with 13 bases between. From germline, CDR1 is SGHRS and CDR2 YFSETQ. CDR3 DNA: TGCGCCAGCAGCTGGGTTGCGGGGCTCACAGATACGCAGTATTTT. Its translation is CASSWVAGLTDTQYF. Full variable domain (outside the CDR3, taken from reference TRBV5-1 and TRBJ2-3): KAGVTQTPRYLIKTRGQQVTLSCSPISGHRSVSWYQQTPGQGLQFLFEYFSETQRNKGNFPGRFSGRQFSNSRSEMNVSTLELGDSALYLCASSWVAGLTDTQYFGPGTRLTVL.

This clonotype turned up a few times. V gene TRBV29-1 combines with J gene TRBJ1-5, with D hard to call. V dropped 6 bases and J dropped 4 bases, with 10 bases sitting between them. The CDR3 extends over 12 amino acids. CDR1 is SQVTM, CDR2 ANQGSEA, per germline. The CDR3 sequence is CSVSDLNQPQHF. The CDR3, as DNA: TGCAGCGTCAGTGATTTAAATCAGCCCCAGCATTTT.

This clonotype was seen a few times. CDR3 DNA: TGCGCCAGCAGCCTGCCGTACAGGGGGAAGAACACTGAAGCTTTCTTT. Translating gives CASSLPYRGKNTEAFF. The rearrangement joins TRBV5-1 to TRBJ1-1, with TRBD1 matching 8 bases. Germline V lookup: CDR1 SGHRS, CDR2 YFSETQ. The CDR3 extends over 16 amino acids. V was clipped by 4 bases and J by 1 base; unmatched bases: 9. Based on the CDR3 plus reference TRBV5-1 and TRBJ1-1, the full variable domain is KAGVTQTPRYLIKTRGQQVTLSCSPISGHRSVSWYQQTPGQGLQFLFEYFSETQRNKGNFPGRFSGRQFSNSRSEMNVSTLELGDSALYLCASSLPYRGKNTEAFFGQGTRLTVV.

This clonotype was counted between two and nine times. V is TRBV5-1 and J is TRBJ2-1; D gene unclear. Germline V gene sequence: CDR1 SGHRS, CDR2 YFSETQ. The V and J ends lost 4 bases and 0 bases respectively, with 11 bases between them. The CDR3 covers 15 residues. The CDR3 here is CASSNTPLSYNEQFF. CDR3 bases: TGCGCCAGCAGCAATACTCCTCTCTCCTACAATGAGCAGTTCTTC.

The J gene is TRBJ1-1, the V gene TRBV5-6, with 7 bases fitting TRBD1. Per the germline V gene, CDR1 is SGHDT and CDR2 is YYEEEE. The CDR3 is 16 residues long. Trimming took 0 bases from V and 0 from J; bases not matched to a gene: 5. This CDR3 is CASSLGTGVLNTEAFF. The CDR3 DNA reads TGTGCCAGCAGCTTGGGCACAGGGGTCTTGAACACTGAAGCTTTCTTT.

The chain is built from TRBV28 and TRBJ1-1; D unclear. The length of the CDR3 is 14 residues. With 6 bases removed from V and 5 bases from J, the gap between germline ends came to 16 bases. Germline assignment: CDR1 MDHEN and CDR2 SYDVKM. The CDR3 spells CASSSDGRVTEAFF. The CDR3 coding sequence is TGTGCCAGCAGCTCCGATGGTCGTGTTACTGAAGCTTTCTTT. Full variable domain (outside the CDR3, taken from reference TRBV28 and TRBJ1-1): DVKVTQSSRYLVKRTGEKVFLECVQDMDHENMFWYRQDPGLGLRLIYFSYDVKMKEKGDIPEGYSVSREKKERFSLILESASTNQTSMYLCASSSDGRVTEAFFGQGTRLTVV.

The V and J genes are TRBV4-3 and TRBJ1-2; D not certain. Per germline, CDR1 LGHNA and CDR2 YSLEER. The CDR3 is 15 residues long. V lost 1 base and J 1 base, leaving 10 bases between the germline ends. The CDR3 DNA reads as TGCGCCAGCAGCCAAGGGATTTTGGTTAACTATGGCTACACCTTC. It translates to CASSQGILVNYGYTF.

This clonotype was seen more than once but under ten times. V is TRBV7-6 and J is TRBJ2-7; D call uncertain. CDR3 length: 12 residues. Per the germline V gene, CDR1 is SGHVS and CDR2 is FNYEAQ. V was trimmed by 5 bases and J by 5 bases, leaving 10 bases between them. The CDR3 coding sequence is TGTGCCAGCAGCCCCGGCCCCCACGAGCAGTACTTC. It translates to CASSPGPHEQYF. Drawing the rest from reference TRBV7-6 and TRBJ2-7, the complete variable domain is GAGVSQSPRYKVTKRGQDVALRCDPISGHVSLYWYRQALGQGPEFLTYFNYEAQQDKSGLPNDRFSAERPEGSISTLTIQRTEQRDSAMYRCASSPGPHEQYFGPGTRLTVT.

V is TRBV5-1 and J is TRBJ1-4; 9 bases match TRBD1. CDR3 length: 15 amino acids. Germline CDR1 reads SGHRS; CDR2 reads YFSETQ. Losses at the gene ends were 1 base for V and 8 bases for J; bases not matched to a gene: 6. The chain's CDR3 is CASSLSDRGGEKLFF. The CDR3 DNA sequence: TGCGCCAGCAGCTTGTCGGACAGGGGTGGAGAAAAACTGTTTTTT.

In its sample, this clonotype was seen many times. V is TRBV28 and J is TRBJ1-6, with D hard to call. This CDR3 region has 12 residues. The V gene lost 10 bases and the J gene lost 7 bases, with 11 bases spanning the gap. The germline CDR1 and CDR2 sequences are MDHEN and SYDVKM. This CDR3 is CATFEPNSPLHF. In DNA, the CDR3 is TGTGCCACCTTCGAACCCAATTCACCCCTCCACTTT.

The rearrangement links TRBV3-1 to TRBJ2-6; 8 bases align to TRBD2. CDR1 is LGHDT and CDR2 is YNNKEL in the germline V gene (reference sequence). The V and J ends lost 1 base and 4 bases, in that order; junction bases with no gene match: 9. This CDR3 contains 18 residues. As DNA, the CDR3 is TGTGCCAGCAGCCAAGTGGACGGGGGGGCCGCCGGGGCCAACGTCCTGACTTTC. Encoded protein: CASSQVDGGAAGANVLTF.

The table lists this clonotype with a few counts. V gene TRBV7-6 combines with J gene TRBJ2-2; 7 bases are a match to TRBD1. The germline CDR1 and CDR2 sequences are SGHVS and FNYEAQ. CDR3 length: 16 residues. V lost 5 bases to trimming and J lost 0 bases; unmatched junction nucleotides: 6. The DNA for the CDR3 is TGTGCCAGCAGCCCAAGACAGGGATCGAACACCGGGGAGCTGTTTTTT. It translates to CASSPRQGSNTGELFF. Drawing the rest from reference TRBV7-6 and TRBJ2-2, the complete variable domain is GAGVSQSPRYKVTKRGQDVALRCDPISGHVSLYWYRQALGQGPEFLTYFNYEAQQDKSGLPNDRFSAERPEGSISTLTIQRTEQRDSAMYRCASSPRQGSNTGELFFGEGSRLTVL.